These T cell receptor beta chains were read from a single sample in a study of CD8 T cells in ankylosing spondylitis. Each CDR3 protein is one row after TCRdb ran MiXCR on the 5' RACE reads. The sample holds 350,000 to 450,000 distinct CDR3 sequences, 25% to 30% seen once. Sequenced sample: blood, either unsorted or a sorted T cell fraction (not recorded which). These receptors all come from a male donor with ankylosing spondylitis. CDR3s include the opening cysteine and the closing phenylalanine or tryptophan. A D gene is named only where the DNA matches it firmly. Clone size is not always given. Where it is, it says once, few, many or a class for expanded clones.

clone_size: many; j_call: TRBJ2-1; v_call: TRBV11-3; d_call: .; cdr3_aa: CASSSGGNNEQFF; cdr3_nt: TGTGCCAGCAGCTCTGGCGGGAACAATGAGCAGTTCTTC
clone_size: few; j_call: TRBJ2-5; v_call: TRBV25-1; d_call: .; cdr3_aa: CASRTAAQQTQYF; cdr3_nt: TGTGCCAGCAGGACGGCGGCACAACAGACCCAGTACTTC
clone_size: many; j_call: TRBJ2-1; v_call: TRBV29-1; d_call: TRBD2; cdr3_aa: CSANPSGLYNEQFF; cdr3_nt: TGCAGCGCCAACCCTAGCGGGCTCTACAATGAGCAGTTCTTC
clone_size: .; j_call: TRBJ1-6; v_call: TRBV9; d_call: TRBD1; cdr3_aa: CASSVDGTGNSPLHF; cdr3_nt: TGTGCCAGCAGCGTAGACGGGACAGGGAATTCACCCCTCCACTTT
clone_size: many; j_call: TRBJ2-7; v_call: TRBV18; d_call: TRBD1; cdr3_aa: CASSPGTVSYEQYF; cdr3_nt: TGTGCCAGCAGTCCCGGGACAGTATCCTACGAGCAGTACTTC
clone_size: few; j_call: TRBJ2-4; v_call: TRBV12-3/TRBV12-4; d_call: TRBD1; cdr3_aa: CASSPGQGVGIQYF; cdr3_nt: TGTGCCAGCAGCCCGGGACAGGGGGTTGGCATTCAGTACTTC
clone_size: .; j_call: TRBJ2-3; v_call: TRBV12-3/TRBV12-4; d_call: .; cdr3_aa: CATSGADTQYF; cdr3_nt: TGTGCCACTTCGGGGGCAGATACGCAGTATTTT
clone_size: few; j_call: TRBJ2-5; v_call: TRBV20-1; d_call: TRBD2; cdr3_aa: CSARPPGLAVETQYF; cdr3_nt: TGCAGTGCTAGGCCACCGGGACTAGCGGTCGAGACCCAGTACTTC
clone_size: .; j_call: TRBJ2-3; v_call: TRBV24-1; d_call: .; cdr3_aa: CATMKATSTDTQYF; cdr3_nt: TGTGCCACCATGAAGGCGACGAGCACAGATACGCAGTATTTT
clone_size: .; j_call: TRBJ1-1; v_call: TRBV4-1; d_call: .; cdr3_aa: CASSQAVVMNTEAFF; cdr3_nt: TGCGCCAGCAGCCAAGCTGTGGTCATGAACACTGAAGCTTTCTTT
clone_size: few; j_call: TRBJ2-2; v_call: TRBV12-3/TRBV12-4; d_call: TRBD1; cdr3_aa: CASSLGGQGNTGELFF; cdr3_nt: TGTGCCAGCAGTTTAGGTGGACAGGGGAACACCGGGGAGCTGTTTTTT
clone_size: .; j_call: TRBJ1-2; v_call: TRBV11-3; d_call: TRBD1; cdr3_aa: CASSQKGAGYGYTF; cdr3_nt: TGTGCCAGCAGCCAAAAGGGGGCCGGCTATGGCTACACCTTC
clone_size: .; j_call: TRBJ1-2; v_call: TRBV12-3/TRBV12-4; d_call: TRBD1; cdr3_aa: CASSLEGTGRSGYTF; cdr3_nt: TGTGCCAGCAGTTTAGAAGGGACAGGGAGGTCTGGCTACACCTTC
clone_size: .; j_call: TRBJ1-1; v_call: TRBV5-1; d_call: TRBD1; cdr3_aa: CASSPTTGAMPEAFF; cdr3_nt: TGCGCCAGCAGCCCTACGACAGGGGCAATGCCTGAAGCTTTCTTT
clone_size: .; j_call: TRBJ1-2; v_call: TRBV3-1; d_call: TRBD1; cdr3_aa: CASSQGADYGYTF; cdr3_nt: TGTGCCAGCAGTCAGGGGGCCGACTATGGCTACACCTTC
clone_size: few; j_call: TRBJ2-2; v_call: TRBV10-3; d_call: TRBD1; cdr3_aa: CAISESTWREDRGRPGELFF; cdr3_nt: TGTGCCATCAGTGAGTCGACGTGGCGTGAGGACAGGGGGCGACCCGGGGAGCTGTTTTTT
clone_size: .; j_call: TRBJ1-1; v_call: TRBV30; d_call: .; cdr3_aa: CAWSVTANTEAFF; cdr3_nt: TGTGCCTGGAGTGTAACTGCTAACACTGAAGCTTTCTTT
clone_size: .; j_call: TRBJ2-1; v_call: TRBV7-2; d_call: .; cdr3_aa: CASNLGGVGNEQFF; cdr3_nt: TGTGCCAGCAACCTCGGGGGTGTGGGTAATGAGCAGTTCTTC
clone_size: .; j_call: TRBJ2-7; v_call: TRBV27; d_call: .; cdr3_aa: CASSFEADRDEQYF; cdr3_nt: TGTGCCAGCAGTTTCGAGGCAGATCGGGACGAGCAGTACTTC
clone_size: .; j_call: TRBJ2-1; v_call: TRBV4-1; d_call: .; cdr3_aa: CASSQDGNSYNEQFF; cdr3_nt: TGCGCCAGCAGCCAAGATGGTAACTCCTACAATGAGCAGTTCTTC
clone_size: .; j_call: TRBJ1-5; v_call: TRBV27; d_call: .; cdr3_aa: CASSFSYDQPQHF; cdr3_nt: TGTGCCAGCAGTTTCAGTTACGATCAGCCCCAGCATTTT
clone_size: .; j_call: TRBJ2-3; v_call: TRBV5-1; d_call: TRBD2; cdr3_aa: CASSLTSGRLSDTQYF; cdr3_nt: TGCGCCAGCAGCTTGACTAGCGGGAGGCTGTCAGATACGCAGTATTTT
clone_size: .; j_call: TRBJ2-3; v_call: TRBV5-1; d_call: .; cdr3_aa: CASSPVVEDTQYF; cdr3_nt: TGCGCCAGCAGCCCCGTCGTCGAAGATACGCAGTATTTT
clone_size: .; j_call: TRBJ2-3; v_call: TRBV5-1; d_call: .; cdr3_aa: CATRSLASTDTQYF; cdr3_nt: TGCGCCACTAGAAGCCTCGCTAGCACAGATACGCAGTATTTT
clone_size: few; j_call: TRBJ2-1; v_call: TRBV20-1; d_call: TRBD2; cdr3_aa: CSALGGTSVGNEQFF; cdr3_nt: TGCAGTGCCCTTGGTGGGACTAGCGTGGGAAATGAGCAGTTCTTC
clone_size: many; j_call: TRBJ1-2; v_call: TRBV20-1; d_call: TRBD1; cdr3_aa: CSATTGGVFSGYTF; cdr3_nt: TGCAGTGCAACCACAGGGGGCGTGTTTAGTGGCTACACCTTC
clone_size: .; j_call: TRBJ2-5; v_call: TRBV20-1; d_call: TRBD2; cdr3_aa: CSASSGEIQETQYF; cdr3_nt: TGCAGTGCTAGTAGCGGGGAGATCCAAGAGACCCAGTACTTC
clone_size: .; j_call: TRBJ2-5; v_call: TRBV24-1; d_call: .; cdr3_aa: CATSGQSWETQYF; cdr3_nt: TGTGCCACCTCTGGACAGTCATGGGAGACCCAGTACTTC
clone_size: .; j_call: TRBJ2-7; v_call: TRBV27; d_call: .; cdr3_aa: CASKDSYEQYF; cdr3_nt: TGTGCCAGCAAGGACAGCTACGAGCAGTACTTC
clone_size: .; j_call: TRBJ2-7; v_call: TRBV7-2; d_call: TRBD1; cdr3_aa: CASSNPGQASYEQYF; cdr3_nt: TGTGCCAGCAGCAACCCGGGACAGGCGTCCTACGAGCAGTACTTC
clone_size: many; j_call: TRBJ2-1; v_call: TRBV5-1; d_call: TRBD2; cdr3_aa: CASSFGGGSSYNEQFF; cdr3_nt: TGTGCCAGCAGTTTCGGCGGGGGTAGCTCCTACAATGAGCAGTTCTTC
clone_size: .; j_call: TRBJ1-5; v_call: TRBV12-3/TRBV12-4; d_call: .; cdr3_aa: CASRTGNSNQPQHF; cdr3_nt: TGTGCCAGCAGAACTGGCAATTCCAATCAGCCCCAGCATTTT
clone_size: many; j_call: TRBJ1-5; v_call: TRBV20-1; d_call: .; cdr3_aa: CSAPTRGAGQPQHF; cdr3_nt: TGCAGTGCCCCTACTCGGGGGGCAGGTCAGCCCCAGCATTTT
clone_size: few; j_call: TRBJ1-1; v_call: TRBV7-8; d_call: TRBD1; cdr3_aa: CASSLQTGMNTEAFF; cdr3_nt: TGTGCCAGCAGCTTACAGACAGGGATGAACACTGAAGCTTTCTTT
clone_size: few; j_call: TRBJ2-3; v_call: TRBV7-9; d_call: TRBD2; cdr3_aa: CASSSRGAGAGTDTQYF; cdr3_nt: TGTGCCAGCAGCTCCAGAGGGGCGGGAGCCGGCACAGATACGCAGTATTTT
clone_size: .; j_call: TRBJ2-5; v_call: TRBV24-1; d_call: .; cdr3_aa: CATSEPGLETQYF; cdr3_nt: TGTGCCACCAGTGAACCGGGACTGGAGACCCAGTACTTC
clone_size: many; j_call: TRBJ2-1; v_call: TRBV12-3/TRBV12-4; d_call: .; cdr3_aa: CASSSGGSYNEQFF; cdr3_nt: TGTGCCAGCAGTTCTGGGGGCTCCTACAATGAGCAGTTCTTC
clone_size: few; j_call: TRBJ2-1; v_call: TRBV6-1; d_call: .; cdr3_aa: CARRLTDVSYNEQFF; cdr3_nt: TGTGCCAGGCGTCTAACTGACGTATCCTACAATGAGCAGTTCTTC
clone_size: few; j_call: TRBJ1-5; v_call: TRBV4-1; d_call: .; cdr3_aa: CASSQGIPQGRQPQHF; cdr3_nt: TGCGCCAGCAGCCAAGGCATACCACAGGGCCGTCAGCCCCAGCATTTT
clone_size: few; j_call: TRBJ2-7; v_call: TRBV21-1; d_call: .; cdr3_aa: CASSKPERVRLREQYF; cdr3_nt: TGTGCCAGCAGCAAACCCGAGCGGGTTAGATTGAGGGAGCAGTACTTC
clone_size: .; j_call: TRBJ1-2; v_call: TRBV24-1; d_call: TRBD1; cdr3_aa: CATSSSGTGLRRGYTF; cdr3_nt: TGTGCCACCAGTTCCTCCGGGACAGGCCTCCGGCGCGGCTACACCTTC
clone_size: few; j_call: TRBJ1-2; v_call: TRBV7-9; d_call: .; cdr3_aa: CASTQGGYYGYTF; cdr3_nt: TGTGCCAGCACCCAAGGGGGTTACTATGGCTACACCTTC
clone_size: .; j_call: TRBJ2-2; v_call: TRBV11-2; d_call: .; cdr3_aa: CASSAFQPLTGELFF; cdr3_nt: TGTGCCAGCAGCGCCTTCCAACCGCTCACCGGGGAGCTGTTTTTT
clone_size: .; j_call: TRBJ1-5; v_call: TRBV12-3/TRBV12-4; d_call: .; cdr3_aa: CASSTRAVDSNQPQHF; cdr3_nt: TGTGCCAGCAGCACCAGGGCAGTCGATAGCAATCAGCCCCAGCATTTT
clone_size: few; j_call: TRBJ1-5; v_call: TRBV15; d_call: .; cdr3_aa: CATSRGTTVPSNQPQHF; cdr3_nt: TGTGCCACCAGCAGAGGAACGACAGTTCCTAGCAATCAGCCCCAGCATTTT
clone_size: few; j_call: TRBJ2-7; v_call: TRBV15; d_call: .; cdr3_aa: CATSSLWGGTSEQYF; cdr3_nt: TGTGCCACCAGCAGTCTCTGGGGCGGGACCTCCGAGCAGTACTTC
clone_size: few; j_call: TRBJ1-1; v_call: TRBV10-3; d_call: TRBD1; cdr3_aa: CAIRDRHLNTEAFF; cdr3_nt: TGTGCCATCAGGGACAGGCACCTGAACACTGAAGCTTTCTTT
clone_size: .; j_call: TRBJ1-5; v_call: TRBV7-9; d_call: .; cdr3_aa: CASNDALDQPQHF; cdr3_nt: TGTGCCAGCAACGACGCCTTGGATCAGCCCCAGCATTTT
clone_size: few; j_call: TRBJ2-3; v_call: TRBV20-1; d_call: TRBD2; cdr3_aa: CSARAGTSDGTQYF; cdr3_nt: TGCAGTGCTAGAGCCGGGACTAGCGACGGTACGCAGTATTTT
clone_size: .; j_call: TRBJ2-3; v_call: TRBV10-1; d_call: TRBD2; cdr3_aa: CASGETSGITDTQYF; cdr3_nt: TGCGCCAGCGGGGAGACTAGCGGGATAACAGATACGCAGTATTTT